The 29 T cell receptor beta chains below come from one sample, sequenced in a study of blood T cell repertoires in COVID-19. Sequencing used immunoSEQ multiplex PCR; TCRdb keeps in-frame clones, though not all of them. Altogether approximately 220,000 clones are present, around 88% being singletons, with the ten largest covering about 4.6%. Sequenced sample: PBMCs or T cells enriched from blood (not recorded which). These receptors were taken from a woman aged 25 to 39 who had been exposed to COVID-19.

For the CDR3, the DNA is TGTGCCAGTATGAGCAGGGTGAACACTGAAGCTTTCTTT. This gives the protein CASMSRVNTEAFF. The V call is TRBV19, the J call TRBJ1-1; D is perhaps TRBD1 (5 bases). Germline CDR1 is LNHDA and CDR2 is SQIVND (reference sequence). The CDR3 sequence is 13 residues long. Trimming pared 7 bases from V and 0 bases from J, leaving 9 bases between.

The chain recombines TRBV24-1 with TRBJ2-2; TRBD2 might be the D (6 bases). The CDR3 runs to 17 residues. Germline loops: CDR1 KGHDR, CDR2 SFDVKD. The ends were cut back, 7 bases at V and 2 bases at J, with 19 bases in the middle. The CDR3 protein is CATSAAGREANTGELFF. In DNA, the CDR3 is TGTGCCACCAGCGCGGCGGGCAGGGAGGCTAACACCGGGGAGCTGTTTTTT.

V is TRBV9 and J is TRBJ2-1, with TRBD2 matching over 9 bases. The trim removed 4 bases at V and 7 bases at J, leaving 12 bases unmatched. CDR3 size: 16 residues. Germline CDR1 and CDR2: SGDLS and YYNGEE. The CDR3 spells CASSLPRSGGRNEQFF. CDR3 coding DNA: TGTGCCAGCAGCCTCCCACGTAGCGGGGGTCGGAATGAGCAGTTCTTC.

A single count supports this clone. The V and J genes are TRBV2 and TRBJ1-6; D is uncertain. The V end was cut by 6 bases, the J end by 7 bases, with 16 bases between. The CDR3 loop spans 15 amino acids. Per the germline V gene, CDR1 is SNHLY and CDR2 is FYNNEI. The CDR3 DNA follows: TGTGCCAGCAGCGTGTTGGGTTGGGAGAATTCACCCCTCCACTTT. It translates to CASSVLGWENSPLHF.

The chain employs TRBV18 and TRBJ1-3, with D perhaps matching TRBD1 (5 bases). Per the germline V gene, CDR1 is KGHSH and CDR2 is LQKENI. The CDR3 length is 18 residues. Trimming removed 3 bases at V and 0 bases at J, with 18 bases between. CDR3 DNA: TGTGCCAGCTCACCGCAAGGCCGGCGGCAGGGCTCTGGAAACACCATATATTTT. This gives the protein CASSPQGRRQGSGNTIYF. Looking up the rest from reference TRBV18 and TRBJ1-3 gives the full variable domain: NAGVMQNPRHLVRRRGQEARLRCSPMKGHSHVYWYRQLPEEGLKFMVYLQKENIIDESGMPKERFSAEFPKEGPSILRIQQVVRGDSAAYFCASSPQGRRQGSGNTIYFGEGSWLTVV.

This clone was counted only a few times. The CDR3 sequence is CASSLAGDLLHTEAFF. CDR3 DNA: TGCGCCAGCAGCTTGGCCGGAGACCTACTCCACACTGAAGCTTTCTTT. The chain is built from TRBV5-1 and TRBJ1-1; D ambiguous. Germline-derived CDR1 and CDR2 are SGHRS and YFSETQ. This CDR3 comprises 16 residues. Deletions cut 0 bases from V and 3 bases from J, with 15 bases between.

The chain combines TRBV7-2 with TRBJ2-3, with 10 bases matching TRBD2. V dropped 0 bases and J dropped 6; count of bases not matched to a gene: 6. Looked up from germline, CDR1 is SGHTA and CDR2 is FQGNSA. The CDR3 extends over 16 amino acids. The CDR3 DNA reads TGTGCCAGCAGCTTAGCGTATCCGGGACTAGCGGATACGCAGTATTTT. Its translation is CASSLAYPGLADTQYF.

V usage is TRBV3-1 (or the pseudogene TRBV3-2) and J usage is TRBJ2-5, with TRBD1 matching 8 bases. Germline V gene lookup returns CDR1 LGHDT and CDR2 YNNKEL (reference sequence). This CDR3 spans 13 amino acids. The ends lost 3 bases at V and 4 bases at J; junction bases unmatched: 1. The CDR3 sequence: CASSHTGGETQYF. CDR3 DNA sequence: TGTGCCAGCAGCCACACAGGGGGAGAGACCCAGTACTTC.

This clone was seen only once. This chain connects TRBV18 to TRBJ2-7; TRBD1 aligns across 7 bases. This CDR3 region has 13 residues. Germline CDR1 is KGHSH and CDR2 is LQKENI. V gave up 2 bases and J gave up 2 bases; unmatched junction bases: 0. The CDR3 sequence: CASSPRGPYEQYF. The CDR3 coding sequence is TGTGCCAGCTCACCAAGGGGGCCCTACGAGCAGTACTTC. Based on the CDR3 plus reference TRBV18 and TRBJ2-7, the full variable domain is NAGVMQNPRHLVRRRGQEARLRCSPMKGHSHVYWYRQLPEEGLKFMVYLQKENIIDESGMPKERFSAEFPKEGPSILRIQQVVRGDSAAYFCASSPRGPYEQYFGPGTRLTVT.

The J gene is TRBJ1-2, the V gene TRBV2; 12 bases agree with TRBD1. The length of the CDR3 is 17 residues. V shed 6 bases and J 6 bases; nucleotides not matched to a gene: 14. The germline V gene has CDR1 SNHLY and CDR2 FYNNEI. The DNA of the CDR3 is TGTGCCAGCAGCTTCGGGACAGGGGGCGAAAAATCCCATGGCTACACCTTC. It translates to CASSFGTGGEKSHGYTF.

This chain uses TRBV4-2 with TRBJ2-1, with D perhaps TRBD2 (5 bases). The V and J ends lost 0 bases and 0 bases respectively, with 6 bases between them. This CDR3 contains 15 residues. Germline values: CDR1 LGHNA, CDR2 YNFKEQ. The CDR3: CASSQEGSSYNEQFF. The CDR3, as DNA: TGTGCCAGCAGCCAAGAAGGGAGCTCCTACAATGAGCAGTTCTTC.

The chain combines TRBV3-1 (or the pseudogene TRBV3-2) with TRBJ1-5, with D maybe TRBD1 (6 bases). The CDR3 has 15 amino acids. Per germline, CDR1 LGHDT and CDR2 YNNKEL (reference sequence). Deletions cut 0 bases from V and 6 bases from J, with 12 bases between. CDR3 coding DNA: TGTGCCAGCAGCCAAGATTCGGGGGGCGGTCAGCCCCAGCATTTT. Its translation: CASSQDSGGGQPQHF.

The CDR3 sequence is CASSYSERGGQDTQYF. CDR3 in DNA: TGTGCCAGCAGTTACTCGGAGCGGGGGGGACAAGATACGCAGTATTTT. The chain couples TRBV6-5 to TRBJ2-3; 10 nucleotides align to TRBD2. With V trimmed by 0 bases and J by 5 bases, 5 bases remained unmatched. CDR3 length equals 16 residues. Germline loops: CDR1 MNHEY, CDR2 SVGAGI.

The CDR3 DNA follows: TGCGCCAGCAGCCCCTGGTGGGGGGGACAGGGGGCGTCCGAGCAGTACTTC. This gives the protein CASSPWWGGQGASEQYF. The chain recombines TRBV5-1 with TRBJ2-7, with 12 positions matching TRBD1. Germline CDR1 SGHRS, CDR2 YFSETQ. The V segment lost 4 bases and the J segment 6 bases; nucleotides outside the gene matches: 14. CDR3 length equals 17 residues.

The chain joins TRBV6-5 to TRBJ2-7; D may be TRBD1 (5 bases). The CDR3 totals 14 residues. Germline V gene sequence: CDR1 MNHEY, CDR2 SVGAGI. V dropped 7 bases and J dropped 2 bases, with 15 bases sitting between them. The CDR3 is CASTTPGRAYEQYF. In DNA, the CDR3 is TGTGCCAGCACCACCCCAGGGCGCGCCTACGAGCAGTACTTC.

This chain connects TRBV6-5 to TRBJ1-3; 7 bases agree with TRBD1. The ends lost 10 bases at V and 0 bases at J; junction bases unmatched: 9. The germline CDR1 and CDR2 sequences are MNHEY and SVGAGI. The CDR3 spans 15 residues. Written as DNA, the CDR3 is TGTGCCACCGAGGGACAGCCCTACTCTGGAAACACCATATATTTT. It translates to CATEGQPYSGNTIYF.

This chain joins TRBV13 and TRBJ1-2, with a possible D match to TRBD1 (5 bases). Germline values: CDR1 PRHDT, CDR2 FYEKMQ (reference sequence). The germline V and J ends were trimmed by 5 bases and 2 bases, with 9 bases remaining between them. The CDR3 length is 13 residues. CDR3 DNA sequence: TGTGCCAGCAGCCCAGGGTTAAACTATGGCTACACCTTC. Amino acids: CASSPGLNYGYTF.

This clone was seen once. The chain uses TRBV5-1 and TRBJ1-3, with D unclear. Trimming took off 0 bases at V and 2 bases at J, with 12 bases between the two ends. Germline assignment: CDR1 SGHRS and CDR2 YFSETQ. The CDR3 runs to 16 residues. In DNA form, the CDR3 reads TGCGCCAGCAGCTTGGCGGGTCTGAGGCCTGGAAACACCATATATTTT. Translating it yields CASSLAGLRPGNTIYF.

The gene calls are TRBV3-1 (or the pseudogene TRBV3-2) and TRBJ2-7; 9 bases are shared with TRBD2. The CDR3 sequence is 17 residues long. The V gene's germline CDR1 is LGHDT and CDR2 YNNKEL (reference sequence). V shed 1 base, J shed 3 bases, and the junction held 10 bases outside the gene matches. In DNA, the CDR3 is TGTGCCAGCAGCCAAGGGCCTGGGCTAGCGGGGAACTACGAGCAGTACTTC. This translates into CASSQGPGLAGNYEQYF.

The V and J genes are TRBV11-3 and TRBJ2-1; 10 nucleotides agree with TRBD2. V gave up 4 bases and J gave up 8 bases; unmatched junction bases: 14. The CDR3 is made up of 17 amino acids. Germline lookup yields CDR1 SGHNT and CDR2 YENEEA. The CDR3 sequence is CASSSGPAGGPSDEQFF. The DNA for the CDR3 is TGTGCCAGCAGCTCAGGGCCAGCGGGGGGGCCCAGCGATGAGCAGTTCTTC.

This clone was recorded only once. The rearrangement joins TRBV10-1 to TRBJ1-1; 8 nucleotides match TRBD1. The trim removed 4 bases at V and 0 bases at J, leaving 13 bases unmatched. CDR3 length: 18 amino acids. Germline assignment: CDR1 WNHNN and CDR2 SYGVQD (reference sequence). CDR3 bases: TGCGCCAGCAGTGCGGACAGGGACGTATACCGCATGAACACTGAAGCTTTCTTT. Its protein product is CASSADRDVYRMNTEAFF.

The chain recombines TRBV5-1 with TRBJ2-7; no clear D. The CDR3 contains 13 residues. CDR1 and CDR2 from the germline V gene are SGHRS and YFSETQ. V shed 5 bases and J shed 0 bases, with 9 bases lying between them. In DNA, the CDR3 is TGCGCCAGCAGGAATACCAGCTCCTACGAGCAGTACTTC. Its translation: CASRNTSSYEQYF.

This clone was seen more than once but under ten times. The chain links TRBV5-4 to TRBJ2-7, with D possibly matching TRBD2 (6 bases). The germline V gene has CDR1 SGHNT and CDR2 YYREEE (reference sequence). The V end lost 2 bases, the J end lost 5 bases, and 20 bases lay between the germline ends. CDR3 size: 16 residues. CDR3 sequence: CASSLMSYGGSDEQYF. For the CDR3, the DNA is TGTGCCAGCAGCTTAATGTCCTACGGGGGTTCGGACGAGCAGTACTTC.

The V call is TRBV5-5, the J call TRBJ1-2; 7 bases map to TRBD1. The CDR3 is 14 residues long. Germline V gene lookup returns CDR1 SGHKS and CDR2 YYEKEE (reference sequence). Trimming removed 2 bases from V and 0 bases from J; junction bases left unmatched: 1. CDR3 DNA sequence: TGTGCCAGCAGCTTACAGGGGTCTAACTATGGCTACACCTTC. It is translated as CASSLQGSNYGYTF. Using reference TRBV5-5 and TRBJ1-2 for the parts outside the CDR3, the full variable domain is DAGVTQSPTHLIKTRGQQVTLRCSPISGHKSVSWYQQVLGQGPQFIFQYYEKEERGRGNFPDRFSARQFPNYSSELNVNALLLGDSALYLCASSLQGSNYGYTFGSGTRLTVV.

This clone was counted once. The rearrangement links TRBV27 to TRBJ1-6; weak D call: TRBD1 (5 bases). With 6 bases removed from V and 0 bases from J, the gap between germline ends came to 9 bases. CDR1 and CDR2 from the germline V gene are MNHEY and SMNVEV (reference sequence). The CDR3 sequence is 15 residues long. This CDR3 is CASSRQSSYNSPLHF. In DNA form, the CDR3 reads TGTGCCAGCAGCCGACAGAGCTCCTATAATTCACCCCTCCACTTT.

Of note for this clone: Within the sample, other DNA sequences also encode this same CDR3. This rearrangement joins TRBV18 to TRBJ1-2; D is unclear. The germline gives CDR1 KGHSH, CDR2 LQKENI. Trimming removed 0 bases from V and 4 bases from J, with 6 bases in between. This CDR3 has 13 residues. This chain's CDR3 is CASSPPTGYGYTF. The CDR3, as DNA: TGTGCCAGCTCACCACCGACTGGCTATGGCTACACCTTC.

This chain uses TRBV5-1 with TRBJ1-1; tentative D call: TRBD1 (6 bases). This CDR3 region has 14 residues. Germline CDR1 is SGHRS and CDR2 is YFSETQ. V dropped 3 bases and J dropped 2 bases, with 11 bases sitting between them. The CDR3 DNA sequence: TGCGCCAGCAGCTCTCAGGGGAGTAACACTGAAGCTTTCTTT. Its translation: CASSSQGSNTEAFF.

The chain joins TRBV24-1 to TRBJ1-4, with a weak D call TRBD1 (6 bases). The length of the CDR3 is 15 residues. V lost 2 bases and J 8 bases, leaving 14 bases between the germline ends. CDR1 and CDR2 (germline): KGHDR, SFDVKD. CDR3 coding DNA: TGTGCCACCAGTGATTCCCAACAGGGAATGGAAAAACTGTTTTTT. This codes for CATSDSQQGMEKLFF.

The rearrangement uses TRBV21-1 and TRBJ1-4; the table gives TRBD1 as D, unverified against the DNA. TRBV21-1 is a known pseudogene. The CDR3 is made up of 15 amino acids. The CDR3 coding sequence is TGTGCCAGCAGCCCACAGCCCGACAGGGAGGAAAAACTGTTTTTT. This encodes CASSPQPDREEKLFF.